These T cell receptor beta chains were read from a single sample in a study of shared clonotypes between healthy human individuals. Sequencing was performed with immunoSEQ multiplex PCR; in TCRdb, only in-frame clones are kept and a portion is missing. The sample yields around 980,000 clones, 70% to 80% seen once. The source material was memory CD4+ T cells from PBMCs. The receptors shown here come from a man between 18 and 29 years old in good health. Some clones in this sample may be carry-over from other donors' samples. The CDR3 runs from the conserved cysteine through the conserved F or W. The order of the fields is D gene, V gene, clone size, J gene, CDR3 DNA, CDR3 protein. The D gene is left open where the match is weak. A clone size is listed for some rows: how often the clone was seen (once, few, many), or a class if it is expanded.

>TRBD1|TRBV28|.|TRBJ1-5
TGTGCCAGCAGTCGACAGGGGGCGCGGCAGCCCCAGCATTTT
CASSRQGARQPQHF
>TRBD1|TRBV19|.|TRBJ1-5
TGTGCCAGTAGTCCCCGGACAGGGAGGTTCGGTCAGCCCCAGCATTTT
CASSPRTGRFGQPQHF
>TRBD2|TRBV5-1|.|TRBJ2-3
TGCGCCAGCAGCCAGGGCGGACTAGCGGGAACAGATACGCAGTATTTT
CASSQGGLAGTDTQYF
>TRBD1|TRBV28|.|TRBJ1-2
TGTGCCAGCAGCAATACAGGGGACTATGGCTACACCTTC
CASSNTGDYGYTF
>.|TRBV29-1|.|TRBJ2-7
TGCAGCGTTGAAGATCACGGGGTTTCCTACGAGCAGTACTTC
CSVEDHGVSYEQYF
>.|TRBV5-4|.|TRBJ2-2
TGTGCCAGCAGCTTGGACAGAGGAACGAACACCGGGGAGCTGTTTTTT
CASSLDRGTNTGELFF
>.|TRBV28|once|TRBJ1-2
TGTGCCAGCAGTGGGCCCATGGGATTCTATGGCTACACCTTC
CASSGPMGFYGYTF
>TRBD1|TRBV5-1|.|TRBJ1-5
TGCGCCAGCAGCCCCGGGACAGGGGCCAATCAGCCCCAGCATTTT
CASSPGTGANQPQHF
>.|TRBV18|.|TRBJ1-1
TGTGCCAGCTCACCCAGACAATTAACAGGGCACACTGAAGCTTTCTTT
CASSPRQLTGHTEAFF
>.|TRBV5-1|.|TRBJ1-3
TGCGCCAGCAGCTTGGCCGGAACAGGCGTCGGAAACACCATATATTTT
CASSLAGTGVGNTIYF
>TRBD2|TRBV5-4|.|TRBJ2-1
TGTGCCAGCAGCTTGGTAGCGGGAGGCTACAATGAGCAGTTCTTC
CASSLVAGGYNEQFF
>.|TRBV5-4|.|TRBJ2-7
TGTGCCAGCAGCTTGATCCGGGGCTCGGACGAGCAGTACTTC
CASSLIRGSDEQYF
>TRBD1|TRBV18|.|TRBJ1-1
TGTGCCAGCTCACCCCAGGGGGGCGCTGAAGCTTTCTTT
CASSPQGGAEAFF
>.|TRBV6-5|.|TRBJ2-5
TGTGCCAGCAGTTACGGGACGGCGAGCGAGACCCAGTACTTC
CASSYGTASETQYF
>.|TRBV7-8|.|TRBJ2-6
TGTGCCAGCAGCTTTATGTCACAAGCCCTCATCTCTGGGGCCAACGTCCTGACTTTC
CASSFMSQALISGANVLTF
>TRBD2|TRBV5-1|.|TRBJ2-3
TGCGCCAGCAGCTTGGCTGGGACGGGGGGAGATACGCAGTATTTT
CASSLAGTGGDTQYF
>TRBD1|TRBV10-3|many|TRBJ2-5
TGTGCCTCCGGGACAGGGGGCGGGGCGACCCAGTACTTC
CASGTGGGATQYF
>TRBD1|TRBV29-1|.|TRBJ1-2
TGCAGCGCCGGACAGGGATTGAACTATGGCTACACCTTC
CSAGQGLNYGYTF
>.|TRBV11-2|.|TRBJ2-2
TGTGCCAGCAGCCGGCAGGGGCGGATCACCGGGGAGCTGTTTTTT
CASSRQGRITGELFF
>.|TRBV6-1|.|TRBJ1-4
TGTGCCAGCAGTGGGGCCCTGGGACACGAAAAACTGTTTTTT
CASSGALGHEKLFF
>.|TRBV30|.|TRBJ1-1
TGTGCCTGGACTCTTGGACGCCTTGGAACTGAAGCTTTCTTT
CAWTLGRLGTEAFF
>TRBD2|TRBV5-1|.|TRBJ2-1
TGCGCCAGCAGCTTGGAAGCGGGACGGGGGGAGCAGTTCTTC
CASSLEAGRGEQFF
>TRBD1|TRBV27|.|TRBJ1-2
TGTGCCAGCAGTCCATCATATCCTGGACAGGGTTCGTATGGCTACACCTTC
CASSPSYPGQGSYGYTF
>.|TRBV5-1|few|TRBJ1-2
TGCGCCAGCAGCTTGACGACTTCCTATGGCTACACCTTC
CASSLTTSYGYTF
>.|TRBV9|.|TRBJ2-5
TGTGCCAGCAGCGTAGCGGGGGCATTAGAGACCCAGTACTTC
CASSVAGALETQYF
>.|TRBV20-1|.|TRBJ2-1
TGCAGTGCAATGGACAATGAGCAGTTCTTC
CSAMDNEQFF
>TRBD1|TRBV10-2|once|TRBJ2-7
TGCGCCAGCAGTTCCCCGGACAGGGGGCTAGAAGAGCAGTACTTC
CASSSPDRGLEEQYF
>.|TRBV5-6|.|TRBJ2-7
TGTGCCAGCACCCGGATGGGGTCTTCCTACGAGCAGTACTTC
CASTRMGSSYEQYF
>TRBD1|TRBV6-6|.|TRBJ2-7
TGTGCCAGCAGAAGGACAGGGTCATCGTACGAGCAGTACTTC
CASRRTGSSYEQYF
>.|TRBV6-1|once|TRBJ1-1
TGTGCCAGCAGTGAGATCGGACCCCTTGGGGCTTTCTTT
CASSEIGPLGAFF
>TRBD1|TRBV28|.|TRBJ1-5
TGTGCCAGCATACCCAGAGGGACAGGCCTACAGCCCCAGCATTTT
CASIPRGTGLQPQHF
>.|TRBV7-9|.|TRBJ2-7
TGTGCCAGCAGCTTAGGCAGGGAAGAACAGTACTTC
CASSLGREEQYF
>.|TRBV11-3|.|TRBJ2-2
TGTGCCAGCAGCTCCTTCACCGGGGAGCTGTTTTTT
CASSSFTGELFF
>.|TRBV15|few|TRBJ2-1
TGTGCCACCAGCAGCGGGAATGAGCAGTTCTTC
CATSSGNEQFF
>.|TRBV27|once|TRBJ2-1
TGTGCCAGCACCCTCCGGTGGCGGCCAACTTACTCCTACAATGAGCAGTTCTTC
CASTLRWRPTYSYNEQFF
>TRBD1|TRBV28|.|TRBJ1-4
TGTGCCAGCAGTGGGAGGGGGCATGAGAAACTGTTTTTT
CASSGRGHEKLFF
>TRBD1|TRBV18|.|TRBJ2-2
TGTGCCAGCTCACCATTCGACAGGGCCCCCGGGGAGCTGTTTTTT
CASSPFDRAPGELFF
>TRBD2|TRBV11-2|.|TRBJ2-7
TGTGCCAGCAGCAACCATAGCGGGCACCCGAGCTACGAGCAGTACTTC
CASSNHSGHPSYEQYF
>.|TRBV6-1|.|TRBJ1-5
TGTGCCAGCAGTGAAGTGAGGGGAGGGAATCAGCCCCAGCATTTT
CASSEVRGGNQPQHF
>.|TRBV30|once|TRBJ2-2
TGTGCCTGGAGTGGAAGGGCACGACCCATCACCGGGGAGCTGTTTTTT
CAWSGRARPITGELFF
>.|TRBV19|.|TRBJ1-5
TGTGCCAGTAGCCCAGAAGGGGTCAGCAATCAGCCCCAGCATTTT
CASSPEGVSNQPQHF
>TRBD2|TRBV9|.|TRBJ2-1
TGTGCCAGCAGCCGGGACGGCGGGACTAGTGTCTACAATGAGCAGTTCTTC
CASSRDGGTSVYNEQFF
>TRBD1|TRBV19|.|TRBJ2-6
TGTGCCAGTAGTGACAGGGGGCACTCTGGGGCCAACGTCCTGACTTTC
CASSDRGHSGANVLTF
>.|TRBV5-4|.|TRBJ2-5
TGTGCCAGCAGCTTGGCTCTCCCCCCAGAGACCCAGTACTTC
CASSLALPPETQYF
>.|TRBV7-9|few|TRBJ2-7
TGTGCCAGCAGCTTCAGGGGAACCTACGAGCAGTACTTC
CASSFRGTYEQYF
>.|TRBV6-1|.|TRBJ2-3
TGTGCCAGCAGCCCGGGCGCAGATACGCAGTATTTT
CASSPGADTQYF
>.|TRBV7-9|few|TRBJ1-1
TGTGCCAGCAGCTTAGATACGAACACTGAAGCTTTCTTT
CASSLDTNTEAFF
>TRBD1|TRBV6-5|.|TRBJ2-7
TGTGCCAGCAGTACCAGGACAGGCTCCTACGAGCAGTACTTC
CASSTRTGSYEQYF
>.|TRBV29-1|.|TRBJ2-2
TGCAGCGTGATCAAGCACACCGGGGAGCTGTTTTTT
CSVIKHTGELFF
>.|TRBV2|.|TRBJ1-5
TGTGCCAGCAGGACTTATAGCAATCAGCCCCAGCATTTT
CASRTYSNQPQHF
>.|TRBV21-1|.|TRBJ1-2
TGTGCCAGCAGACACCTGGGACAGGCAATCTATGGCTACACCTTC
CASRHLGQAIYGYTF
>TRBD2|TRBV28|.|TRBJ2-5
TGTGCCAGCAGTTCCCTCGGGACTAGCGGGGGAGAGACCCAGTACTTC
CASSSLGTSGGETQYF
>.|TRBV6-6|few|TRBJ1-1
TGTGCCAGCGGTCTGACAGTGAACGCTGAAGCTTTCTTT
CASGLTVNAEAFF
>.|TRBV4-1|once|TRBJ2-7
TGCGCCAGCAGCCCCGACGGGGTCAGCCACTACTACGAGCAGTACTTC
CASSPDGVSHYYEQYF
>.|TRBV9|.|TRBJ2-2
TGTGCCAGCAGCGTAGGAACCGGGGAGCTGTTTTTT
CASSVGTGELFF